This TCR beta chain originates from a study of spatial heterogeneity in lung cancer. Study-wide results and limits: Expanded intratumoral alpha and beta TCR counts tracked tumor mutation counts.

From the 5' RACE reads, TCRdb called clonotypes with MiXCR, one entry per CDR3 protein. The table shows about 24,000 distinct CDR3 sequences, with more than 8% occurring only once. This clonotype was picked up many times. What it binds is unknown. CDR1 is SGHRS and CDR2 is YFSETQ in the germline V gene. V lost 0 bases and J 0 bases, leaving 9 bases between the germline ends. CDR3 size: 15 residues. The time point denotes: sample taken at primary tumor resection. The sequenced sample was lung tumor tissue, obtained at surgery. The chain employs TRBV5-1 and TRBJ1-1; D call uncertain. The origin of this receptor is a male donor with early-stage non-small cell lung cancer. This CDR3 is CASSLEVTVNTEAFF. The DNA for the CDR3 is TGCGCCAGCAGCTTGGAGGTAACCGTGAACACTGAAGCTTTCTTT. The full variable domain, rest sourced from reference TRBV5-1 and TRBJ1-1, is KAGVTQTPRYLIKTRGQQVTLSCSPISGHRSVSWYQQTPGQGLQFLFEYFSETQRNKGNFPGRFSGRQFSNSRSEMNVSTLELGDSALYLCASSLEVTVNTEAFFGQGTRLTVV.